A single sample is the source of the 28 T cell receptor beta chains below, sequenced in a study of T cell responses to AZD1222 COVID-19 vaccine. The method was immunoSEQ multiplex PCR; TCRdb's version includes in-frame clones alone and lacks a portion of them. This repertoire shows 100,000 to 150,000 clones, roughly 88% found once; its top ten account for about 6.2%. The sequencing used peripheral blood, collected on day 0 of AZD1222 vaccination. All receptors derive from an adult in good health.

The CDR3 coding sequence is TGTGCCAGCAGCTCGAGGGGCCGTGGGGGATACGGCGGGGAGCTGTTTTTT. Protein: CASSSRGRGGYGGELFF. J is TRBJ2-2 and V is TRBV9; D is perhaps TRBD1 or TRBD2 (5 bases each). This CDR3 region has 17 residues. With 4 bases removed from V and 7 bases from J, the gap between germline ends came to 23 bases. The V gene's germline CDR1 is SGDLS and CDR2 YYNGEE.

This CDR3 is CASSLEFGTGGETQYF. The DNA of the CDR3 is TGCGCCAGCAGCTTGGAGTTCGGGACAGGGGGAGAGACCCAGTACTTC. The gene calls are TRBV5-1 and TRBJ2-5; TRBD1 matches 11 bases. The ends lost 0 bases at V and 4 bases at J; junction bases unmatched: 5. Germline CDR1 reads SGHRS; CDR2 reads YFSETQ. The CDR3 length is 16 residues.

The CDR3 DNA follows: TGCAGCGTGGGCAGGGGGCGCAATGAGCAGTTCTTC. Amino acids: CSVGRGRNEQFF. The J gene is TRBJ2-1, the V gene TRBV29-1, with 8 bases lining up with TRBD1. Germline assignment: CDR1 SQVTM and CDR2 ANQGSEA. The CDR3 spans 12 residues. V trimming: 6 bases; J trimming: 6 bases; junction bases outside the gene matches: 4.

The rearrangement joins TRBV4-1 to TRBJ2-5; 12 bases align to TRBD2. There are 15 residues in the CDR3. Germline CDR1 MGHRA, CDR2 YSYEKL. Trimming cost V 4 bases and J 5 bases; bases outside gene matches: 5. The CDR3 protein is CASSPGLAGMETQYF. The CDR3 DNA follows: TGCGCCAGCAGCCCAGGACTAGCGGGGATGGAGACCCAGTACTTC.

This chain uses TRBV7-2 with TRBJ1-2; D remains unclear. This CDR3 has 13 residues. Germline-derived CDR1 and CDR2 are SGHTA and FQGNSA. Trimming took 1 base from V and 7 from J, leaving 10 bases between them. The CDR3, as DNA: TGTGCCAGCAGCTTAGAGGGCAAAGGTGGCTACACCTTC. It is translated as CASSLEGKGGYTF. Filled out from reference TRBV7-2 and TRBJ1-2, the complete variable domain reads GAGVSQSPSNKVTEKGKDVELRCDPISGHTALYWYRQSLGQGLEFLIYFQGNSAPDKSGLPSDRFSAERTGGSVSTLTIQRTQQEDSAVYLCASSLEGKGGYTFGSGTRLTVV.

Only a few counts were recorded for this clone. The chain is built from TRBV18 and TRBJ1-6, with D tentatively TRBD1 (5 bases). The CDR3 totals 14 residues. Trimming cost V 3 bases and J 5 bases, with 8 bases left between them. CDR1 and CDR2 from the germline V gene are KGHSH and LQKENI. The CDR3 spells CASSPDRDNSPLHF. CDR3 nucleotides: TGTGCCAGCTCACCCGACAGAGATAATTCACCCCTCCACTTT.

The chain couples TRBV7-9 to TRBJ1-2; TRBD1 might be the D (6 bases). The CDR3 extends over 12 amino acids. Looked up from germline, CDR1 is SEHNR and CDR2 is FQNEAQ (reference sequence). The germline V and J ends were trimmed by 5 bases and 10 bases, with 14 bases remaining between them. DNA of the CDR3: TGTGCCAGCAGCGCGGGACACATAATCTACACCTTC. Its protein is CASSAGHIIYTF. Combining the CDR3 with reference TRBV7-9 and TRBJ1-2 gives the whole variable domain DTGVSQNPRHKITKRGQNVTFRCDPISEHNRLYWYRQTLGQGPEFLTYFQNEAQLEKSRLLSDRFSAERPKGSFSTLEIQRTEQGDSAMYLCASSAGHIIYTFGSGTRLTVV.

The rearrangement links TRBV11-2 to TRBJ2-3, with 9 bases fitting TRBD2. The CDR3 is 17 residues long. V lost 1 base and J lost 5; bases outside the gene matches: 10. The germline CDR1 and CDR2 sequences are SGHAT and FQNNGV. In nucleotides, the CDR3 is TGTGCCAGCAGCTTAGGGCACGGCGGGGGGGCTGTAGATACGCAGTATTTT. Its protein is CASSLGHGGGAVDTQYF.

This clone was observed a handful of times. This rearrangement joins TRBV2 to TRBJ2-2, with 9 positions matching TRBD2. The junction had 13 bases not matched to a gene; V was cut back by 7 bases and J by 4 bases. In germline, CDR1 is SNHLY, CDR2 FYNNEI. This CDR3 is built from 17 residues. As DNA, the CDR3 is TGTGCCAGCAAAGATGGAAGCGGGGGGTTTGGCACCGGGGAGCTGTTTTTT. Translation gives CASKDGSGGFGTGELFF.

This clone has just a few counts. The gene calls are TRBV5-1 and TRBJ1-2; possible D gene TRBD1, 6 bases. The CDR3 spans 14 residues. V was shortened by 1 base and J by 6 bases, with 13 bases between the two germline ends. CDR1 and CDR2 (germline): SGHRS, YFSETQ. CDR3 nucleotide sequence: TGCGCCAGCAGCTTGTTTGGGGGCGAAGATGGCTACACCTTC. Protein: CASSLFGGEDGYTF. Drawing the rest from reference TRBV5-1 and TRBJ1-2, the complete variable domain is KAGVTQTPRYLIKTRGQQVTLSCSPISGHRSVSWYQQTPGQGLQFLFEYFSETQRNKGNFPGRFSGRQFSNSRSEMNVSTLELGDSALYLCASSLFGGEDGYTFGSGTRLTVV.

The chain has TRBV5-8 and TRBJ1-5, with D hard to call. The CDR3 consists of 14 residues. The V gene's germline CDR1 is SGHTS and CDR2 YDEGEE. Between the trimmed V and J ends, which lost 6 bases and 0 bases, there was a span of 10 bases. The CDR3 is CASNGRDSNQPQHF. CDR3 nucleotides: TGTGCCAGCAACGGACGGGATAGCAATCAGCCCCAGCATTTT.

The chain employs TRBV3-1 (or the pseudogene TRBV3-2) and TRBJ1-2; 9 bases agree with TRBD1. Germline V gene data show CDR1 as LGHDT and CDR2 as YNNKEL (reference sequence). The ends lost 2 bases at V and 5 bases at J; junction bases unmatched: 9. The CDR3 totals 16 residues. The CDR3 here is CASSQSVTGGAYGYTF. The DNA for the CDR3 is TGTGCCAGCAGCCAAAGTGTTACAGGGGGCGCTTATGGCTACACCTTC.

The chain carries TRBV7-8 and TRBJ1-1, with D possibly being TRBD1 (5 bases). CDR1 and CDR2 (germline): SGHVS, FQNEAQ. This CDR3 has 12 residues. Trimming removed 5 bases at V and 10 bases at J, with 14 bases between. Here the CDR3 DNA reads TGTGCCAGCAGCCAGAGCCGGGGGACAGCTTTCTTT. It encodes CASSQSRGTAFF.

This clone was counted a single time. The chain has TRBV7-2 and TRBJ1-1, with 7 bases that match TRBD1. V lost 6 bases and J lost 4; bases outside the gene matches: 11. The CDR3 consists of 15 residues. Germline V lookup: CDR1 SGHTA, CDR2 FQGNSA. The CDR3 reads CASSQWARQGTEAFF. Written as DNA, the CDR3 is TGTGCCAGCAGTCAATGGGCGAGACAGGGCACTGAAGCTTTCTTT. Full variable domain (rest looked up from reference TRBV7-2 and TRBJ1-1): GAGVSQSPSNKVTEKGKDVELRCDPISGHTALYWYRQSLGQGLEFLIYFQGNSAPDKSGLPSDRFSAERTGGSVSTLTIQRTQQEDSAVYLCASSQWARQGTEAFFGQGTRLTVV.

The V call is TRBV9, the J call TRBJ1-6, with D hard to call. The length of the CDR3 is 12 residues. V gave up 3 bases and J gave up 5 bases, with 3 bases separating them. Germline CDR1 and CDR2: SGDLS and YYNGEE. For the CDR3, the DNA is TGTGCCAGCAGCGGTAATAATTCACCCCTCCACTTT. Amino acid sequence: CASSGNNSPLHF.

The chain uses TRBV9 and TRBJ1-4, with TRBD1 identical over 9 bases. With 3 bases clipped from V and 8 bases from J, the junction kept 8 bases outside the gene matches. The CDR3 loop spans 15 amino acids. Germline loops: CDR1 SGDLS, CDR2 YYNGEE. In DNA form, the CDR3 reads TGTGCCAGCAGCGAGGGGGACAGGGTAGGCGAAAAACTGTTTTTT. Encoded protein: CASSEGDRVGEKLFF. The variable domain in full, with the rest retrieved from reference TRBV9 and TRBJ1-4, is DSGVTQTPKHLITATGQRVTLRCSPRSGDLSVYWYQQSLDQGLQFLIQYYNGEERAKGNILERFSAQQFPDLHSELNLSSLELGDSALYFCASSEGDRVGEKLFFGSGTQLSVL.

The V and J genes are TRBV6-5 and TRBJ1-1; D unresolved. V was pared by 2 bases and J by 0 bases, with 7 bases between. The CDR3 has 14 residues. Germline CDR1 and CDR2: MNHEY and SVGAGI. DNA for the CDR3: TGTGCCAGCAGTTACGCAGATGTGAACACTGAAGCTTTCTTT. Encoded protein: CASSYADVNTEAFF.

The chain has TRBV7-6 and TRBJ2-1; D gene unclear. Germline lookup yields CDR1 SGHVS and CDR2 FNYEAQ. The length of the CDR3 is 14 residues. Trimming pared 3 bases from V and 8 bases from J, leaving 14 bases between. In DNA form, the CDR3 reads TGTGCCAGCAGCTTCCCCTTTTCTAGTGATGAGCAGTTCTTC. Its protein product is CASSFPFSSDEQFF.

V gene TRBV13 combines with J gene TRBJ1-1, with D maybe TRBD1 (5 bases). CDR1 is PRHDT and CDR2 is FYEKMQ in the germline V gene (reference sequence). The CDR3 totals 16 residues. The V and J ends lost 0 bases and 5 bases respectively, with 16 bases between them. The CDR3 coding sequence is TGTGCCAGCAGCTTAGGTAGTGGGGGTTGGGGGACTGAAGCTTTCTTT. Residues: CASSLGSGGWGTEAFF.

The chain joins TRBV2 to TRBJ1-5; possibly TRBD1 for D (5 bases). Trimming stripped 7 bases from V and 3 bases from J, with 22 bases between. CDR3 length: 17 residues. Germline-derived CDR1 and CDR2 are SNHLY and FYNNEI. Here the CDR3 DNA reads TGTGCCAGCACCTCCGCGAAGGGGCCGGGGCACAATCAGCCCCAGCATTTT. This codes for CASTSAKGPGHNQPQHF. Based on the CDR3 plus reference TRBV2 and TRBJ1-5, the full variable domain is EPEVTQTPSHQVTQMGQEVILRCVPISNHLYFYWYRQILGQKVEFLVSFYNNEISEKSEIFDDQFSVERPDGSNFTLKIRSTKLEDSAMYFCASTSAKGPGHNQPQHFGDGTRLSIL.

This chain uses TRBV21-1 with TRBJ2-7; the DNA was not compared with TRBD1, the D call given in the table. TRBV21-1 is termed a pseudogene. CDR3 length: 12 residues. The CDR3: CASSNDSYEQYF. CDR3 coding DNA: TGTGCCAGCAGCAACGACAGTTACGAGCAGTACTTC.

V gene TRBV7-2 combines with J gene TRBJ2-7, with no clear D. Germline CDR1 reads SGHTA; CDR2 reads FQGNSA. CDR3 size: 11 residues. Trimming removed 5 bases at V and 7 bases at J, with 9 bases between. The CDR3 sequence: CASSPLGEQYF. For the CDR3, the DNA is TGTGCCAGCAGCCCGCTAGGGGAGCAGTACTTC.

The count of this clone is one. The rearrangement links TRBV27 to TRBJ1-2; no firm D call. This CDR3 is built from 13 residues. V was shortened by 6 bases and J by 2 bases, with 10 bases between the two germline ends. The germline V gene encodes CDR1 MNHEY and CDR2 SMNVEV (reference sequence). The CDR3 reads CASRTGWNYGYTF. CDR3 nucleotide sequence: TGTGCCAGCAGGACGGGGTGGAACTATGGCTACACCTTC.

The rearrangement uses TRBV5-4 and TRBJ2-3, with D perhaps assigned TRBD1 or TRBD2 (7 bases each). In germline, CDR1 is SGHNT, CDR2 YYREEE (reference sequence). V was cut by 10 bases and J by 2 bases, with 20 bases left in between. The CDR3 runs 15 residues. The CDR3 is CAAGGAGIVTDTQYF. The DNA for the CDR3 is TGTGCCGCAGGGGGGGCGGGGATAGTCACAGATACGCAGTATTTT.

The chain uses TRBV30 and TRBJ1-2; D unresolved. Germline V gene sequence: CDR1 GTSNPN, CDR2 SVGIG (reference sequence). Trimming pared 0 bases from V and 2 bases from J, leaving 7 bases between. The CDR3 is 13 amino acids. Here the CDR3 reads CAWSVGRNYGYTF. The CDR3 region has the DNA TGTGCCTGGAGTGTCGGCAGGAACTATGGCTACACCTTC.

This sequence joins TRBV2 and TRBJ1-3; no clear D gene. The CDR3 sequence is 13 residues long. The germline V gene has CDR1 SNHLY and CDR2 FYNNEI. Trimming left V 0 bases short and J 9 bases short, with 9 bases between. The chain's CDR3 is CASSEATGSTIYF. CDR3 DNA: TGTGCCAGCAGTGAAGCCACGGGGAGCACCATATATTTT.

The chain recombines TRBV6-1 with TRBJ2-5; a weak D match, TRBD2 (5 bases). The CDR3 has 16 amino acids. Germline V gene data show CDR1 as MNHNS and CDR2 as SASEGT. V was pared by 3 bases and J by 5 bases, with 19 bases between. Here the CDR3 DNA reads TGTGCCAGCAGTGATTTCAGTCTGAGGGAGAGGGAGACCCAGTACTTC. Translated: CASSDFSLRERETQYF.

The chain joins TRBV18 to TRBJ2-3; D gene unclear. The CDR3 totals 13 residues. The V gene lost 3 bases and the J gene lost 5 bases, with 9 bases spanning the gap. The germline gives CDR1 KGHSH, CDR2 LQKENI. As DNA, the CDR3 is TGTGCCAGCTCACCGGGTCAACAAGATACGCAGTATTTT. Translated, it gives CASSPGQQDTQYF.